This is a list of T cell receptor beta chains from one sample in a study of T cell responses to AZD1222 COVID-19 vaccine. Sequencing was performed with immunoSEQ multiplex PCR; in TCRdb, only in-frame clones are kept and a portion is missing. The table shows fewer than 200,000 clones, with approximately 90% occurring only once. This material consisted of peripheral blood, taken 28 days after the second AZD1222 dose. The receptors stem from an adult who received the AZD1222 COVID-19 vaccine. The CDR3 runs from the conserved cysteine through the conserved F or W. The D gene is left open where the match is weak. A clone size is listed for some rows: how often the clone was seen (once, few, many), or a class if it is expanded.

abundance	v_gene	j_gene	d_gene	CDR3aa	CDR3nt
-	TRBV4-1	TRBJ1-5	-	CASSLSNGGNQPQHF	TGCGCCAGCAGCCTGTCTAACGGGGGGAATCAGCCCCAGCATTTT
-	TRBV5-1	TRBJ2-3	TRBD1	CASIADRGTQYF	TGCGCCAGCATTGCCGACAGGGGCACGCAGTATTTT
-	TRBV5-1	TRBJ2-1	TRBD2	CASSLTSGGPNEQFF	TGCGCCAGCAGCTTGACTAGCGGAGGACCCAATGAGCAGTTCTTC
-	TRBV29-1	TRBJ2-7	-	CSADPGESPPYEQYF	TGCAGCGCAGATCCAGGGGAATCCCCGCCCTACGAGCAGTACTTC
medium-sized	TRBV5-1	TRBJ2-1	-	CASSLEVAGDEQFF	TGCGCCAGCAGCTTGGAAGTAGCTGGGGATGAGCAGTTCTTC
-	TRBV4-2	TRBJ1-2	TRBD1	CASSQQFGDRGKGDGYTF	TGTGCCAGCAGCCAACAGTTCGGGGACAGGGGTAAAGGAGATGGCTACACCTTC
-	TRBV21-1	TRBJ1-4	-	CARGETGGFEKLFF	TGTGCCAGGGGGGAAACAGGGGGCTTTGAAAAACTGTTTTTT
-	TRBV10-3	TRBJ1-2	-	CAIGSPGYGYTF	TGTGCCATCGGATCCCCGGGCTATGGCTACACCTTC
-	TRBV4-3	TRBJ1-1	-	CASSQEGRAAFF	TGCGCCAGCAGCCAAGAAGGGAGGGCAGCTTTCTTT
-	TRBV10-2	TRBJ1-5	TRBD1	CASSDWLGGDQPQHF	TGCGCCAGCAGTGACTGGTTAGGGGGCGATCAGCCCCAGCATTTT
-	TRBV3-1/TRBV3-2	TRBJ2-7	-	CASSLLGTSYEQYF	TGTGCCAGCAGCCTCCTGGGAACCTCCTACGAGCAGTACTTC
once	TRBV12-3/TRBV12-4	TRBJ1-6	-	CASSPTRNSPLHF	TGTGCCAGCAGTCCCACAAGGAATTCACCCCTCCACTTT
-	TRBV19	TRBJ1-4	-	CASTDLGGTNEKLFF	TGTGCCAGTACCGACTTAGGGGGGACTAATGAAAAACTGTTTTTT